These T cell receptor beta chains were read from a single sample in a study of OX40 agonist ivuxolimab in advanced cancers. Profiling relied on immunoSEQ multiplex PCR, and the TCRdb table lists in-frame clones only, not all of them. This table holds 70,000 to 75,000 clones, 80% to 90% found once. This material consisted of CD4+ or CD8+ T cells sorted from blood, taken in a trial of the OX40 agonist ivuxolimab. Source of these receptors: an adult with an advanced solid tumor such as melanoma, head and neck, liver or kidney cancer. Each CDR3 is given with its conserved first and last residue. Fields, in order: V gene, D gene, J gene, CDR3 protein. D genes are given only for firm matches.

v_call: TRBV27; d_call: TRBD1; j_call: TRBJ2-7; cdr3_aa: CASSIPGQGRYEQYF
v_call: TRBV11-2; d_call: TRBD1; j_call: TRBJ2-7; cdr3_aa: CASSAYRGYEQYF
v_call: TRBV7-3; d_call: NA; j_call: TRBJ2-2; cdr3_aa: CASSLEAPNTGELFF
v_call: TRBV19; d_call: NA; j_call: TRBJ1-5; cdr3_aa: CASSIVRGAHQPQHF
v_call: TRBV7-2; d_call: NA; j_call: TRBJ2-5; cdr3_aa: CASSLAGVQETQYF
v_call: TRBV5-4; d_call: TRBD1; j_call: TRBJ1-5; cdr3_aa: CASSLDRDEPQHF
v_call: TRBV7-2; d_call: TRBD2; j_call: TRBJ2-2; cdr3_aa: CASSLGPGTRTGELFF
v_call: TRBV4-1; d_call: NA; j_call: TRBJ2-7; cdr3_aa: CASSLSGLNNEQYF
v_call: TRBV10-3; d_call: TRBD1; j_call: NA; cdr3_aa: CAISEWQGEGDEQYF
v_call: TRBV5-8; d_call: NA; j_call: TRBJ2-7; cdr3_aa: CASSEPQGLSYEQYF
v_call: TRBV5-4; d_call: NA; j_call: TRBJ2-1; cdr3_aa: CASSLGGSSYNEQFF
v_call: TRBV15; d_call: TRBD1; j_call: TRBJ1-1; cdr3_aa: CATSRGRGTEAFF
v_call: TRBV5-1; d_call: TRBD1; j_call: TRBJ2-5; cdr3_aa: CASSPLTGGGGETQYF
v_call: TRBV6-5; d_call: NA; j_call: TRBJ2-3; cdr3_aa: CASSYGPHADTQYF
v_call: TRBV5-1; d_call: TRBD2; j_call: TRBJ2-1; cdr3_aa: CASSFGDSGTYNEQFF
v_call: TRBV18; d_call: NA; j_call: TRBJ1-2; cdr3_aa: CASSPPVVTNYGYTF
v_call: TRBV11-2; d_call: TRBD2; j_call: TRBJ2-1; cdr3_aa: CASSLVRGGEQFF
v_call: TRBV7-2; d_call: NA; j_call: TRBJ2-5; cdr3_aa: CASSLAFAEETQYF